The rows below give T cell receptor beta chains drawn from one sample of a study of shared clonotypes between healthy human individuals. Profiled with immunoSEQ multiplex PCR; TCRdb holds only in-frame clones, not every one. Of roughly 1,500,000 clones in the sample, around 98.5% are singletons; the top ten hold under 0.45%. What was sequenced was naive CD4+ T cells sorted from blood. The receptor source for this set is a man aged 30 to 45 in good health. The CDR3 runs from the conserved cysteine through the conserved F or W. Each record gives: V gene, clone size, D gene, J gene, CDR3 protein, CDR3 DNA. A D gene is named only where the DNA matches it firmly. Expanded clones are given a class, and other clones once, few, many or no size at all.

v_call: TRBV28
clone_size: once
d_call: TRBD2
j_call: TRBJ2-1
cdr3_aa: CASSRAGSGYNEQFF
cdr3_nt: TGTGCCAGCAGTAGAGCGGGAAGCGGTTACAATGAGCAGTTCTTC

v_call: TRBV6-6
clone_size: -
d_call: TRBD1
j_call: TRBJ2-6
cdr3_aa: CASSYRTGSGANVLTF
cdr3_nt: TGTGCCAGCAGTTACAGGACAGGGTCTGGGGCCAACGTCCTGACTTTC

v_call: TRBV6-5
clone_size: -
d_call: TRBD2
j_call: TRBJ2-7
cdr3_aa: CASSYSRVAGAYEQYF
cdr3_nt: TGTGCCAGCAGTTACTCGAGAGTAGCGGGGGCCTACGAGCAGTACTTC

v_call: TRBV29-1
clone_size: -
d_call: TRBD1
j_call: TRBJ1-1
cdr3_aa: CSVGTGYGTEAFF
cdr3_nt: TGCAGCGTTGGGACAGGGTACGGCACTGAAGCTTTCTTT

v_call: TRBV7-9
clone_size: -
d_call: TRBD1
j_call: TRBJ2-1
cdr3_aa: CASSPTTGGLYNEQFF
cdr3_nt: TGTGCCAGCAGCCCTACCACAGGGGGCTTATACAATGAGCAGTTCTTC

v_call: TRBV10-1
clone_size: -
d_call: -
j_call: TRBJ2-7
cdr3_aa: CASSDSHTGVHEQYF
cdr3_nt: TGCGCCAGCAGTGATTCCCATACGGGGGTTCACGAGCAGTACTTC

v_call: TRBV6-6
clone_size: -
d_call: -
j_call: TRBJ2-3
cdr3_aa: CASSTGKVTDTQYF
cdr3_nt: TGTGCCAGCAGCACCGGGAAAGTAACAGATACGCAGTATTTT

v_call: TRBV15
clone_size: -
d_call: TRBD1
j_call: TRBJ1-4
cdr3_aa: CATSRTPGQVNEKLFF
cdr3_nt: TGTGCCACCAGCAGGACCCCGGGACAGGTTAATGAAAAACTGTTTTTT

v_call: TRBV9
clone_size: -
d_call: -
j_call: TRBJ1-4
cdr3_aa: CASSVGLTNEKLFF
cdr3_nt: TGTGCCAGCAGCGTAGGGCTTACTAATGAAAAACTGTTTTTT

v_call: TRBV7-9
clone_size: -
d_call: TRBD1
j_call: TRBJ1-5
cdr3_aa: CASSLGQGRNQPQHF
cdr3_nt: TGTGCCAGCAGCCTTGGACAGGGACGCAATCAGCCCCAGCATTTT

v_call: TRBV11-3
clone_size: -
d_call: -
j_call: TRBJ2-3
cdr3_aa: CASSSTTDTQYF
cdr3_nt: TGTGCCAGCAGCTCCACAACAGATACGCAGTATTTT

v_call: TRBV29-1
clone_size: -
d_call: TRBD2
j_call: TRBJ2-3
cdr3_aa: CSVEGISGEVLTSTDTQYF
cdr3_nt: TGCAGCGTTGAAGGTATTAGCGGGGAGGTCTTGACTAGCACAGATACGCAGTATTTT

v_call: TRBV10-2
clone_size: -
d_call: -
j_call: TRBJ2-1
cdr3_aa: CASSPFLGYNEQFF
cdr3_nt: TGCGCCAGCAGTCCCTTCTTGGGTTACAATGAGCAGTTCTTC

v_call: TRBV6-6
clone_size: -
d_call: -
j_call: TRBJ1-4
cdr3_aa: CASSYPTASNEKLFF
cdr3_nt: TGTGCCAGCAGTTACCCGACAGCCTCTAATGAAAAACTGTTTTTT

v_call: TRBV5-4
clone_size: -
d_call: TRBD2
j_call: TRBJ2-7
cdr3_aa: CASSSGLAGGNEQYF
cdr3_nt: TGTGCCAGCAGCTCGGGACTAGCGGGAGGCAACGAGCAGTACTTC

v_call: TRBV21-1
clone_size: -
d_call: -
j_call: TRBJ2-1
cdr3_aa: CASSKATASSYNEQFF
cdr3_nt: TGTGCCAGCAGCAAAGCGACCGCGAGCTCCTACAATGAGCAGTTCTTC

v_call: TRBV7-2
clone_size: -
d_call: TRBD2
j_call: TRBJ2-4
cdr3_aa: CASSSGTSGRLAKNIQYF
cdr3_nt: TGTGCCAGCAGTAGCGGGACTAGCGGGAGGCTGGCCAAAAACATTCAGTACTTC

v_call: TRBV4-2
clone_size: once
d_call: TRBD2
j_call: TRBJ2-1
cdr3_aa: CASSHSVASGKSYNEQFF
cdr3_nt: TGTGCCAGCAGCCATTCTGTGGCTAGCGGGAAATCGTACAATGAGCAGTTCTTC

v_call: TRBV28
clone_size: -
d_call: -
j_call: TRBJ1-2
cdr3_aa: CASSSAGVYGYTF
cdr3_nt: TGTGCCAGCAGTTCGGCAGGGGTCTATGGCTACACCTTC

v_call: TRBV5-4
clone_size: -
d_call: TRBD1
j_call: TRBJ2-7
cdr3_aa: CASSPGQGKYEQYF
cdr3_nt: TGTGCCAGCAGCCCCGGACAGGGTAAATACGAGCAGTACTTC

v_call: TRBV5-8
clone_size: -
d_call: -
j_call: TRBJ2-3
cdr3_aa: CASRIGRSPSTDTQYF
cdr3_nt: TGTGCCAGCAGAATAGGACGGTCACCCAGCACAGATACGCAGTATTTT

v_call: TRBV6-1
clone_size: -
d_call: -
j_call: TRBJ2-3
cdr3_aa: CASSVRDTQYF
cdr3_nt: TGTGCCAGCAGTGTGCGTGATACGCAGTATTTT

v_call: TRBV11-2
clone_size: -
d_call: TRBD2
j_call: TRBJ2-3
cdr3_aa: CASSPGKLAGGGTDTQYF
cdr3_nt: TGTGCCAGCAGTCCGGGGAAACTAGCGGGAGGGGGCACAGATACGCAGTATTTT

v_call: TRBV7-9
clone_size: once
d_call: TRBD2
j_call: TRBJ2-2
cdr3_aa: CASSPGLAGGPTGELFF
cdr3_nt: TGTGCCAGCAGCCCCGGACTAGCGGGAGGGCCCACCGGGGAGCTGTTTTTT

v_call: TRBV7-6
clone_size: once
d_call: TRBD1
j_call: TRBJ2-7
cdr3_aa: CASSLAGTGSHEQYF
cdr3_nt: TGTGCCAGCAGCTTAGCCGGGACAGGGTCTCACGAGCAGTACTTC

v_call: TRBV29-1
clone_size: -
d_call: -
j_call: TRBJ2-7
cdr3_aa: CSVGTVSSYEQYF
cdr3_nt: TGCAGCGTTGGGACAGTTAGCTCCTACGAGCAGTACTTC

v_call: TRBV5-3
clone_size: -
d_call: -
j_call: TRBJ2-5
cdr3_aa: CARKETQYF
cdr3_nt: TGTGCCAGAAAAGAGACCCAGTACTTC

v_call: TRBV5-1
clone_size: -
d_call: -
j_call: TRBJ2-2
cdr3_aa: CASSFGGDTGELFF
cdr3_nt: TGCGCCAGCAGCTTTGGGGGTGACACCGGGGAGCTGTTTTTT

v_call: TRBV5-4
clone_size: -
d_call: -
j_call: TRBJ2-5
cdr3_aa: CASSFPGQETQYF
cdr3_nt: TGTGCCAGCAGCTTCCCCGGTCAAGAGACCCAGTACTTC

v_call: TRBV6-5
clone_size: -
d_call: -
j_call: TRBJ2-7
cdr3_aa: CASSYSGGTYEQYF
cdr3_nt: TGTGCCAGCAGTTACTCCGGAGGGACTTACGAGCAGTACTTC

v_call: TRBV7-6
clone_size: -
d_call: TRBD1
j_call: TRBJ1-5
cdr3_aa: CASSLAAGGGQPQHF
cdr3_nt: TGTGCCAGCAGCTTAGCAGCAGGGGGGGGACAGCCCCAGCATTTT

v_call: TRBV10-3
clone_size: -
d_call: TRBD2
j_call: TRBJ2-3
cdr3_aa: CAISPLAASSTDTQYF
cdr3_nt: TGTGCCATCAGCCCCCTAGCGGCGTCTAGCACAGATACGCAGTATTTT

v_call: TRBV6-5
clone_size: once
d_call: -
j_call: TRBJ2-1
cdr3_aa: CASRFTGGSYNEQFF
cdr3_nt: TGTGCCAGCAGATTCACAGGCGGCTCCTACAATGAGCAGTTCTTC

v_call: TRBV19
clone_size: -
d_call: -
j_call: TRBJ1-4
cdr3_aa: CASRAFEAQNEKLFF
cdr3_nt: TGTGCCAGTAGGGCCTTCGAAGCTCAAAATGAAAAACTGTTTTTT

v_call: TRBV28
clone_size: -
d_call: TRBD2
j_call: TRBJ2-7
cdr3_aa: CASSLASGGSYEQYF
cdr3_nt: TGTGCCAGCAGTTTGGCTAGCGGAGGCTCCTACGAGCAGTACTTC

v_call: TRBV6-5
clone_size: once
d_call: TRBD1
j_call: TRBJ2-5
cdr3_aa: CASSLKGQGVETQYF
cdr3_nt: TGTGCCAGCAGTTTAAAGGGGCAGGGGGTCGAGACCCAGTACTTC

v_call: TRBV15
clone_size: -
d_call: -
j_call: TRBJ2-7
cdr3_aa: CATSTGAREQYF
cdr3_nt: TGTGCCACCAGCACAGGGGCCCGGGAGCAGTACTTC

v_call: TRBV19
clone_size: -
d_call: -
j_call: TRBJ1-4
cdr3_aa: CASSIDRVMSMPKLFF
cdr3_nt: TGTGCCAGTAGTATAGACAGGGTGATGAGTATGCCAAAACTGTTTTTT

v_call: TRBV7-9
clone_size: -
d_call: -
j_call: TRBJ1-1
cdr3_aa: CASSFPRNTEAFF
cdr3_nt: TGTGCCAGCAGCTTTCCTCGGAACACTGAAGCTTTCTTT

v_call: TRBV30
clone_size: -
d_call: -
j_call: TRBJ2-2
cdr3_aa: CAWKADSSFGELFF
cdr3_nt: TGTGCCTGGAAAGCGGATTCGTCCTTCGGGGAGCTGTTTTTT

v_call: TRBV5-8
clone_size: -
d_call: -
j_call: TRBJ2-7
cdr3_aa: CASSRDPATYEQYF
cdr3_nt: TGTGCCAGCAGCCGGGACCCGGCAACCTACGAGCAGTACTTC

v_call: TRBV4-3
clone_size: -
d_call: -
j_call: TRBJ2-3
cdr3_aa: CASSQDWMAGLSTDTQYF
cdr3_nt: TGCGCCAGCAGCCAAGATTGGATGGCGGGCCTCAGCACAGATACGCAGTATTTT

v_call: TRBV13
clone_size: -
d_call: -
j_call: TRBJ1-1
cdr3_aa: CASSPLPLGTEAFF
cdr3_nt: TGTGCCAGCAGCCCACTTCCTCTGGGCACTGAAGCTTTCTTT

v_call: TRBV6-6
clone_size: -
d_call: -
j_call: TRBJ2-3
cdr3_aa: CASSHSGTGTDTQYF
cdr3_nt: TGTGCCAGCAGTCATAGCGGGACAGGCACAGATACGCAGTATTTT

v_call: TRBV5-1
clone_size: -
d_call: TRBD2
j_call: TRBJ2-3
cdr3_aa: CASSPVREDSGRYTDTQYF
cdr3_nt: TGCGCCAGCAGCCCAGTCCGAGAAGATAGCGGGAGATACACAGATACGCAGTATTTT

v_call: TRBV27
clone_size: once
d_call: -
j_call: TRBJ2-3
cdr3_aa: CASSLSRSTDTQYF
cdr3_nt: TGTGCCAGCAGTTTGAGCAGAAGCACAGATACGCAGTATTTT

v_call: TRBV7-6
clone_size: once
d_call: -
j_call: TRBJ2-5
cdr3_aa: CASLMSGDNQETQYF
cdr3_nt: TGTGCCAGCTTAATGAGTGGGGACAATCAAGAGACCCAGTACTTC

v_call: TRBV11-2
clone_size: -
d_call: -
j_call: TRBJ2-7
cdr3_aa: CASSLHGLRGASRPYEQYF
cdr3_nt: TGTGCCAGCAGCTTACACGGGCTCAGGGGCGCTAGCAGGCCCTACGAGCAGTACTTC

v_call: TRBV28
clone_size: once
d_call: -
j_call: TRBJ2-1
cdr3_aa: CASSLAWKHPFF
cdr3_nt: TGTGCCAGCAGCTTAGCGTGGAAACATCCGTTCTTC

v_call: TRBV5-1
clone_size: -
d_call: TRBD1
j_call: TRBJ2-2
cdr3_aa: CASSKDRGASTGELFF
cdr3_nt: TGCGCCAGCAGCAAGGACAGGGGCGCGAGCACCGGGGAGCTGTTTTTT

v_call: TRBV19
clone_size: -
d_call: -
j_call: TRBJ2-1
cdr3_aa: CASSPYGATSYNEQFF
cdr3_nt: TGTGCCAGTAGTCCCTATGGGGCGACCTCCTACAATGAGCAGTTCTTC

v_call: TRBV9
clone_size: -
d_call: -
j_call: TRBJ2-1
cdr3_aa: CASSDDYNEQFF
cdr3_nt: TGTGCCAGCAGCGACGACTACAATGAGCAGTTCTTC

v_call: TRBV19
clone_size: -
d_call: -
j_call: TRBJ1-2
cdr3_aa: CASSIAVPYGYTF
cdr3_nt: TGTGCCAGTAGTATAGCCGTACCCTATGGCTACACCTTC

v_call: TRBV25-1
clone_size: -
d_call: TRBD1
j_call: TRBJ1-3
cdr3_aa: CASRRTGLGNTIYF
cdr3_nt: TGTGCCAGCAGAAGGACAGGGCTGGGAAACACCATATATTTT

v_call: TRBV7-9
clone_size: -
d_call: TRBD2
j_call: TRBJ2-3
cdr3_aa: CASSRGTSGSTDTQYF
cdr3_nt: TGTGCCAGCAGCCGAGGGACTAGCGGGAGCACAGATACGCAGTATTTT